These 9 T cell receptor beta chains originate from one sample sequenced in a study of blood T cell repertoires in COVID-19. Clones were sequenced by immunoSEQ multiplex PCR, and TCRdb holds only the in-frame ones, with some missing. The repertoire holds more than 250,000 clones, with around 83% as singletons. What was sequenced was peripheral blood. The receptors were sampled from a woman aged 45 to 65 with acute or convalescent COVID-19.

The chain is built from TRBV20-1 and TRBJ1-2; D gene uncertain. CDR1 DFQATT and CDR2 SNEGSKA come from the germline V gene (reference sequence). The CDR3 length is 13 residues. V dropped 3 bases and J dropped 4 bases, with 12 bases sitting between them. The DNA for the CDR3 is TGCAGTGCTAGTGTGTTCGGTTCCTATGGCTACACCTTC. This translates into CSASVFGSYGYTF.

The chain carries TRBV6-5 and TRBJ2-5; TRBD1 matches at 7 bases. With 6 bases clipped from V and 2 bases from J, the junction kept 6 bases outside the gene matches. In germline, CDR1 is MNHEY, CDR2 SVGAGI. The CDR3 runs to 14 residues. In DNA form, the CDR3 reads TGTGCCAGCAGGCAATCAGGGGGACAAGAGACCCAGTACTTC. Its protein product is CASRQSGGQETQYF.

A few counts support this clone. The chain joins TRBV10-3 to TRBJ1-3, with TRBD1 as a possible D gene (6 bases). The CDR3 runs to 16 residues. The V gene's germline CDR1 is ENHRY and CDR2 SYGVKD. V was clipped by 3 bases and J by 3 bases, with 15 bases between them. The CDR3 loop is CAISEFGGLGGNTIYF. CDR3 coding DNA: TGTGCCATCAGTGAATTCGGGGGGCTGGGTGGAAACACCATATATTTT.

The chain combines TRBV24-1 with TRBJ2-1; the D gene is possibly TRBD1 (6 bases). Germline V CDR1 and CDR2: KGHDR, SFDVKD. The CDR3 has 18 amino acids. V was pared by 4 bases and J by 4 bases, with 22 bases between. This CDR3 reads CATSDAGQGKGGYNEQFF. DNA for the CDR3: TGTGCCACCAGTGACGCTGGCCAGGGGAAAGGGGGTTACAATGAGCAGTTCTTC.

J is TRBJ2-1 and V is TRBV24-1; 7 nucleotides line up with TRBD2. Germline V CDR1 and CDR2: KGHDR, SFDVKD. V dropped 10 bases and J dropped 8; count of bases not matched to a gene: 16. This CDR3 is 15 amino acids long. CDR3 amino acids: CATQTASGTPHEQFF. CDR3 nucleotides: TGTGCCACGCAAACAGCGAGCGGGACCCCCCATGAGCAGTTCTTC.

The chain uses TRBV25-1 and TRBJ2-3; 11 nucleotides agree with TRBD2. V trimming: 6 bases; J trimming: 5 bases; junction bases outside the gene matches: 16. The CDR3 loop spans 18 amino acids. Germline V gene data show CDR1 as MGHDK and CDR2 as SYGVNS. The CDR3 bases are TGTGCCAGCAGCACCACTAGCGGGAGCGGGTCCGGGAGAGATACGCAGTATTTT. It yields the protein CASSTTSGSGSGRDTQYF.

The genes are TRBV7-3 and TRBJ2-7, with 7 bases lining up with TRBD2. J was trimmed by 5 bases and V by 2 bases; bases with no gene match: 3. Germline CDR1 and CDR2: SGHTA and FQGTGA. This CDR3 contains 13 residues. The CDR3 DNA reads as TGTGCCAGCAGCTTAGGCGGGAGCGACGAGCAGTACTTC. Translation gives CASSLGGSDEQYF.

This chain uses TRBV27 with TRBJ1-6; unclear D gene. Germline assignment: CDR1 MNHEY and CDR2 SMNVEV (reference sequence). Trimming removed 4 bases at V and 7 bases at J, with 14 bases between. CDR3 length equals 15 residues. The CDR3 sequence is CASSWAGMGNSPLHF. CDR3 nucleotide sequence: TGTGCCAGCAGTTGGGCCGGGATGGGGAATTCACCCCTCCACTTT.

This clone has only a few counts. The chain is built from TRBV29-1 and TRBJ2-3, with 10 bases that match TRBD1. The germline V gene has CDR1 SQVTM and CDR2 ANQGSEA. Germline trimming cut 7 bases from V and 5 bases from J; bases unmatched to any gene: 9. This CDR3 has 14 residues. The chain's CDR3 is CSGRRDRGIDTQYF. The CDR3 DNA sequence: TGCAGCGGGAGAAGGGACAGGGGTATAGATACGCAGTATTTT.